This passage covers 22 T cell receptor beta chains from one sample sequenced in a study of T cell changes during pregnancy in multiple sclerosis (dated by TCRdb to between 2017 and 2020). The library was prepared using the immunoSEQ multiplex PCR assay. Here the immuneACCESS table is served through TCRdb, limited to in-frame sequences with V and J called. Missing clones are a known gap in these copies; in checked studies unresolved V genes cover under half, and the rest lacks a known reason. In all, the sample holds over 40,000 clones, and about 87% of those were seen once. More than 0.9% of the sample is in the top ten clones. The sequenced sample was CD4+ T cells from peripheral blood mononuclear cells, obtained in the second trimester of pregnancy. The origin of the receptors is a female donor with multiple sclerosis, enrolled in a pregnancy study.

Concerning this clone itself: Other DNA sequences within the sample encode an identical CDR3. The gene calls are TRBV28 and TRBJ2-7; TRBD2 matches at 12 bases. The V and J ends lost 4 bases and 6 bases, in that order; junction bases with no gene match: 10. Germline lookup yields CDR1 MDHEN and CDR2 SYDVKM. The CDR3 sequence is 16 residues long. The CDR3 reads CASSSLAGGPYAEQYF. DNA of the CDR3: TGTGCCAGCAGTTCCCTAGCGGGAGGGCCATATGCCGAGCAGTACTTC. Full variable domain (remainder filled in from reference TRBV28 and TRBJ2-7): DVKVTQSSRYLVKRTGEKVFLECVQDMDHENMFWYRQDPGLGLRLIYFSYDVKMKEKGDIPEGYSVSREKKERFSLILESASTNQTSMYLCASSSLAGGPYAEQYFGPGTRLTVT.

This rearrangement joins TRBV18 to TRBJ2-7; D remains unclear. The CDR3 totals 12 residues. Trimming took off 3 bases at V and 7 bases at J, with 10 bases between the two ends. From germline, CDR1 is KGHSH and CDR2 LQKENI. The CDR3, as DNA: TGTGCCAGCTCACCGCAGGTTTTGGAGCAGTACTTC. As protein: CASSPQVLEQYF.

The count of this clone is one. The J gene is TRBJ1-2, the V gene TRBV5-1; D gene uncertain. Germline values: CDR1 SGHRS, CDR2 YFSETQ. This CDR3 is 16 amino acids long. The V end was cut by 0 bases, the J end by 3 bases, with 15 bases between. CDR3 DNA: TGCGCCAGCAGCTTGGCCGACGGACTTCGCTACTATGGCTACACCTTC. It encodes CASSLADGLRYYGYTF.

V and J are TRBV9 and TRBJ2-5; TRBD2 agrees at 8 bases. CDR3 length equals 17 residues. Unmatched junction bases numbered 9, after V lost 2 bases and J lost 0 bases. From germline, CDR1 is SGDLS and CDR2 YYNGEE. In nucleotides, the CDR3 is TGTGCCAGCAGCGTCCCTCATAGCGGGGAGTACCAAGAGACCCAGTACTTC. It codes for CASSVPHSGEYQETQYF.

Details on this clone: Sequence at one end of the junction differs from germline and may be a read error. J is TRBJ2-3 and V is TRBV7-7; 7 bases fit TRBD1. This CDR3 comprises 15 residues. From germline, CDR1 is SSHAT and CDR2 FNYEAQ (reference sequence). The CDR3 reads CASSPQGDGEDTQYF. The DNA for the CDR3 is TGTGCTAGCAGCCCCCAGGGGGACGGGGAGGATACGCAGTATTTT.

The rearrangement joins TRBV7-6 to TRBJ2-1, with D maybe TRBD2 (6 bases). This CDR3 is 15 amino acids long. V lost 1 base, J lost 10 bases, and 17 bases lay in between. CDR1 is SGHVS and CDR2 is FNYEAQ in the germline V gene. This CDR3 is CASSLEGLAAGEQFF. The DNA of the CDR3 is TGTGCCAGCAGCTTAGAGGGGTTAGCAGCGGGCGAGCAGTTCTTC.

The J gene is TRBJ1-2, the V gene TRBV30, with D maybe TRBD1 (5 bases). V dropped 0 bases and J dropped 4 bases, with 9 bases sitting between them. This CDR3 is built from 13 residues. Germline V gene data show CDR1 as GTSNPN and CDR2 as SVGIG (reference sequence). The CDR3 DNA reads TGTGCCTGGAGTGTTAAGGGGCCCTATGGCTACACCTTC. Its protein is CAWSVKGPYGYTF.

The J gene is TRBJ1-5, the V gene TRBV19, with a possible D match to TRBD1 (5 bases). Germline V gene lookup returns CDR1 LNHDA and CDR2 SQIVND (reference sequence). Trimming left V 7 bases short and J 5 bases short, with 12 bases between. CDR3 length: 13 residues. The CDR3 spells CASKGPGHQPQHF. The CDR3 nucleotides are TGTGCCAGTAAGGGCCCAGGGCATCAGCCCCAGCATTTT.

This chain joins TRBV19 and TRBJ2-6; 7 bases agree with TRBD2. The CDR3 totals 15 residues. Germline trimming cut 3 bases from V and 2 bases from J; bases unmatched to any gene: 1. The germline gives CDR1 LNHDA, CDR2 SQIVND (reference sequence). CDR3 protein: CASSMGGTGANVLTF. DNA of the CDR3: TGTGCCAGTAGTATGGGGGGGACTGGGGCCAACGTCCTGACTTTC.

The V gene is TRBV18, the J gene TRBJ2-5; D remains ambiguous. CDR1 and CDR2 from the germline V gene are KGHSH and LQKENI. The CDR3 consists of 15 residues. V was trimmed by 0 bases and J by 5 bases, leaving 13 bases between them. The CDR3 nucleotides are TGTGCCAGCTCACCACCGGAGTCCCTTTGGGAGACCCAGTACTTC. Its translation: CASSPPESLWETQYF.

The rearrangement uses TRBV28 and TRBJ2-7; no clear D gene. The CDR3 totals 13 residues. V shed 6 bases and J shed 2 bases, with 11 bases lying between them. The germline V gene has CDR1 MDHEN and CDR2 SYDVKM. The CDR3 region is CASSDSVPYEQYF. The CDR3 DNA reads TGTGCCAGCAGCGACTCTGTCCCCTACGAGCAGTACTTC.

This clone was found a few times. This sequence joins TRBV7-9 and TRBJ1-4, with D tentatively TRBD1 (5 bases). Germline V gene sequence: CDR1 SEHNR, CDR2 FQNEAQ (reference sequence). The length of the CDR3 is 15 residues. Trimming removed 0 bases at V and 7 bases at J, with 12 bases between. The CDR3 DNA follows: TGTGCCAGCAGCTTAGCCACCCCTAGGGGTGAAAAACTGTTTTTT. It specifies CASSLATPRGEKLFF.

This clone was seen just once. CDR3 sequence: CASSGDRGIGQPQHF. The CDR3, as DNA: TGTGCCAGCAGTGGGGACAGGGGGATAGGGCAGCCCCAGCATTTT. This chain uses TRBV2 with TRBJ1-5; 11 bases line up with TRBD1. The CDR3 is made up of 15 amino acids. Germline values: CDR1 SNHLY, CDR2 FYNNEI. After removal of 4 bases from V and 7 bases from J, the junction contained 6 bases not matched to a gene.

The V gene is TRBV29-1, the J gene TRBJ1-2, with D possibly matching TRBD1 (5 bases). CDR3 length equals 11 residues. The germline V gene has CDR1 SQVTM and CDR2 ANQGSEA. Trimming cost V 5 bases and J 8 bases, with 12 bases left between them. Here the CDR3 DNA reads TGCAGCGTTACGTCAAGGGGCGGCTACACCTTC. It translates to CSVTSRGGYTF.

This rearrangement joins TRBV2 to TRBJ2-7; 7 nucleotides line up with TRBD2. The length of the CDR3 is 13 residues. The V segment lost 4 bases and the J segment 4 bases; nucleotides outside the gene matches: 4. From germline, CDR1 is SNHLY and CDR2 FYNNEI. The CDR3 DNA reads as TGTGCCAGCAGTGGGGGGGAGGGTTACGAGCAGTACTTC. Translated, it gives CASSGGEGYEQYF. The variable domain in full, completed from reference TRBV2 and TRBJ2-7, reads EPEVTQTPSHQVTQMGQEVILRCVPISNHLYFYWYRQILGQKVEFLVSFYNNEISEKSEIFDDQFSVERPDGSNFTLKIRSTKLEDSAMYFCASSGGEGYEQYFGPGTRLTVT.

This clone was seen only a few times. The V call is TRBV6-5, the J call TRBJ2-7; 10 bases match TRBD1. Trimming took 5 bases from V and 9 from J; bases not matched to a gene: 7. Germline values: CDR1 MNHEY, CDR2 SVGAGI. The CDR3 is 13 amino acids. CDR3 coding DNA: TGTGCCAGCAGTCACGGGGACAGGGGTGGGCAGTACTTC. The encoded protein is CASSHGDRGGQYF.

This chain connects TRBV5-6 to TRBJ1-3, with TRBD1 as a possible D gene (5 bases). V was shortened by 2 bases and J by 2 bases, with 8 bases between the two germline ends. This CDR3 contains 14 residues. Germline CDR1 reads SGHDT; CDR2 reads YYEEEE. The CDR3 loop reads CASSFGGAGNTIYF. CDR3 DNA sequence: TGTGCCAGCAGCTTTGGGGGGGCTGGAAACACCATATATTTT.

The genes are TRBV11-2 and TRBJ2-6; weak D call: TRBD2 (5 bases). Germline V lookup: CDR1 SGHAT, CDR2 FQNNGV. The V and J ends lost 3 bases and 9 bases respectively, with 9 bases between them. CDR3 size: 13 residues. The chain's CDR3 is CASSFTRGNVLTF. DNA for the CDR3: TGTGCCAGCAGCTTTACCCGGGGCAACGTCCTGACTTTC.

This chain's CDR3 is CASSGGAGRSYNEQFF. As DNA, the CDR3 is TGTGCCAGCAGTGGGGGAGCGGGCCGCTCCTACAATGAGCAGTTCTTC. The chain joins TRBV27 to TRBJ2-1, with D perhaps TRBD2 (6 bases). CDR3 size: 16 residues. V lost 5 bases and J 0 bases, leaving 14 bases between the germline ends. The germline gives CDR1 MNHEY, CDR2 SMNVEV (reference sequence).

This chain joins TRBV28 and TRBJ1-2; a weak D match, TRBD1 (6 bases). Germline lookup yields CDR1 MDHEN and CDR2 SYDVKM. The ends were cut back, 8 bases at V and 4 bases at J, with 20 bases in the middle. The CDR3 extends over 15 amino acids. In nucleotides, the CDR3 is TGTGCCAGCTCCATACAGGGTCAAGGTCTCTATGGCTACACCTTC. This encodes CASSIQGQGLYGYTF.

In the case of this clone: Sequence at one end of the junction differs from germline and may be a read error. The J gene is TRBJ2-7, the V gene TRBV5-6; D ambiguous. This CDR3 comprises 12 residues. Germline V gives CDR1 SGHDT, CDR2 YYEEEE. The CDR3 loop reads CASSLGSYAQYF. The DNA for the CDR3 is TGTGCCAGCAGCTTGGGTAGTTACGCGCAGTACTTC. Based on the CDR3 plus reference TRBV5-6 and TRBJ2-7, the full variable domain is DAGVTQSPTHLIKTRGQQVTLRCSPKSGHDTVSWYQQALGQGPQFIFQYYEEEERQRGNFPDRFSGHQFPNYSSELNVNALLLGDSALYLCASSLGSYAQYFGPGTRLTVT.

This clone was seen a few times. The V and J genes are TRBV5-6 and TRBJ2-6, with 9 nucleotides matching TRBD2. Per germline, CDR1 SGHDT and CDR2 YYEEEE. The V segment lost 3 bases and the J segment 0 bases; nucleotides outside the gene matches: 10. This CDR3 contains 19 residues. CDR3 in amino acids: CASSSYRTSAPSGANVLTF. In DNA form, the CDR3 reads TGTGCCAGCAGCTCTTATCGGACTAGCGCCCCCTCTGGGGCCAACGTCCTGACTTTC.